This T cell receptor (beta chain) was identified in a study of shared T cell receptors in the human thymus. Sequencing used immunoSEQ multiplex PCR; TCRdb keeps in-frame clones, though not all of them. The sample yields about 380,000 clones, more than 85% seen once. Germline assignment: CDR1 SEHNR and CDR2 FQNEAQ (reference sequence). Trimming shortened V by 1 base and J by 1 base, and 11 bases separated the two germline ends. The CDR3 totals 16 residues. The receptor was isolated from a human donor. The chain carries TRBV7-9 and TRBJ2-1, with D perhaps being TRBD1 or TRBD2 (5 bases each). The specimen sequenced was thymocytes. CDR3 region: CASSLGGARSYNEQFF. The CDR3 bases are TGTGCCAGCAGCTTAGGAGGGGCTAGGTCCTACAATGAGCAGTTCTTC.